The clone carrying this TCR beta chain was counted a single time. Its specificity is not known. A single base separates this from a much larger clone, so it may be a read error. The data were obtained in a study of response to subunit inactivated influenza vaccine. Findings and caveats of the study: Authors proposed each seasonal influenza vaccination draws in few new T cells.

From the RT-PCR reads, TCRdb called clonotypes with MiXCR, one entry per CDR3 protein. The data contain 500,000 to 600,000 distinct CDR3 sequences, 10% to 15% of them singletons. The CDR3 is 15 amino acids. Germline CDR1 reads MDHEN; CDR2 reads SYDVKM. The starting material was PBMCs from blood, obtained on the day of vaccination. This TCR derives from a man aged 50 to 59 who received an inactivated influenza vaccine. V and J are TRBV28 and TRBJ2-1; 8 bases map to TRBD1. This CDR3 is CASSFFRTGWNELFF. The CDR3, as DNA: TGTGCCAGCAGTTTTTTCAGGACAGGGTGGAATGAGCTGTTCTTC.